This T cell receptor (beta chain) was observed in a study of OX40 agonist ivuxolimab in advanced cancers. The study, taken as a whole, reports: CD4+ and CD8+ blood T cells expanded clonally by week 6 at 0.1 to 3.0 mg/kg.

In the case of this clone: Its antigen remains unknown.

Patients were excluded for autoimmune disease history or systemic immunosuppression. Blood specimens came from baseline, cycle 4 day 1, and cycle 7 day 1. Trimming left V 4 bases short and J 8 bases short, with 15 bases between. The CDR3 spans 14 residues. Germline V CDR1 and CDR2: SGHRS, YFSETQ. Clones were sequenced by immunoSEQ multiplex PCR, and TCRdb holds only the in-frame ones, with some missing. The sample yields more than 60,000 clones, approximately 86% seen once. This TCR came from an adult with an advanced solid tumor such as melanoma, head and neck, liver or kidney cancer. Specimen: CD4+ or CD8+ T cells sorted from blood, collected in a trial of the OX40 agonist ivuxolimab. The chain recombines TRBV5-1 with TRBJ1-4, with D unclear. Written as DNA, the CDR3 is TGCGCCAGCAGCCCCGACGGGATTCGGGAAAAACTGTTTTTT. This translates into CASSPDGIREKLFF. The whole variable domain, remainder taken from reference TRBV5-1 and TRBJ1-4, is KAGVTQTPRYLIKTRGQQVTLSCSPISGHRSVSWYQQTPGQGLQFLFEYFSETQRNKGNFPGRFSGRQFSNSRSEMNVSTLELGDSALYLCASSPDGIREKLFFGSGTQLSVL.